These 21 T cell receptor beta chains were sequenced from one sample in a study of CD8+CD57+ T cells in acquired aplastic anemia. Patients chosen for sequencing had CD8+CD57+ cells that had expanded, as shown by flow cytometry. CDR3 and TCR beta VDJ profiling relied on genomic DNA as the template. TCRdb ran MiXCR on the reads and lists one entry per CDR3 protein. This repertoire shows more than 150,000 distinct CDR3 sequences, approximately 48% found once; its top ten account for approximately 13%. Sequenced input: sorted CD4+, CD8+, or CD8+CD57+ T cells (not recorded which) from PBMCs. The receptor source for this set is a human donor with aplastic anemia.

V usage is TRBV2 and J usage is TRBJ2-7; D remains ambiguous. The V end was cut by 6 bases, the J end by 6 bases, with 12 bases between. Germline V CDR1 and CDR2: SNHLY, FYNNEI. This CDR3 region has 12 residues. This chain's CDR3 is CASSPAASEQYF. In nucleotides, the CDR3 is TGTGCCAGCAGCCCCGCCGCGTCCGAGCAGTACTTC. The whole variable domain, filled in from reference TRBV2 and TRBJ2-7, reads EPEVTQTPSHQVTQMGQEVILRCVPISNHLYFYWYRQILGQKVEFLVSFYNNEISEKSEIFDDQFSVERPDGSNFTLKIRSTKLEDSAMYFCASSPAASEQYFGPGTRLTVT.

This clonotype was counted at least ten times. The chain joins TRBV10-2 to TRBJ2-2; D possibly matches TRBD1 or TRBD2 (6 bases each). The germline V and J ends were trimmed by 8 bases and 6 bases, with 31 bases remaining between them. CDR3 length: 19 residues. From germline, CDR1 is WSHSY and CDR2 SAAADI. DNA for the CDR3: TGCGCCAGCTCCGGGGGTGGGGGCGGGGAGAAGGTTCGACCCGGGGAGCTGTTTTTT. This translates into CASSGGGGGEKVRPGELFF.

This clonotype was seen ten or more times. The chain is built from TRBV7-2 and TRBJ2-7; a weak D match, TRBD2 (6 bases). V was shortened by 5 bases and J by 2 bases, with 13 bases between the two germline ends. Germline V lookup: CDR1 SGHTA, CDR2 FQGNSA. The CDR3 extends over 14 amino acids. The CDR3 protein is CASSPEGGAYEQYF. The CDR3 region has the DNA TGTGCCAGCAGCCCCGAGGGCGGGGCCTACGAGCAGTACTTC.

In its sample, this clonotype ranks as medium-sized. The rearrangement links TRBV19 to TRBJ1-5; unclear D gene. Trimming left V 8 bases short and J 10 bases short, with 12 bases between. Germline V CDR1 and CDR2: LNHDA, SQIVND (reference sequence). The CDR3 length is 11 residues. CDR3 amino acids: CASGSLQPQHF. The DNA for the CDR3 is TGTGCCAGTGGCAGCCTACAACCCCAGCATTTT.

This clonotype came up many times. CDR3 in amino acids: CASSPGTSGGIAGELFF. The CDR3 DNA reads as TGTGCCAGCAGCCCAGGGACTAGCGGGGGGATCGCCGGGGAGCTGTTTTTT. This sequence joins TRBV7-3 and TRBJ2-2; 15 bases map to TRBD2. The V and J ends lost 5 bases and 6 bases, in that order; junction bases with no gene match: 7. From germline, CDR1 is SGHTA and CDR2 FQGTGA. There are 17 residues in the CDR3.

Concerning this clonotype itself: This clone may be a read error of a much larger clone one base away. The chain links TRBV5-1 to TRBJ2-3; the match to TRBD2 covers 8 bases. CDR3 length equals 15 residues. Germline CDR1 reads SGHRS; CDR2 reads YFSETQ. The CDR3 spells CASSLSGGNTDTQCF. The CDR3 bases are TGCGCCAGCAGCTTGTCGGGGGGGAACACAGATACGCAGTGTTTT.

V gene TRBV20-1 combines with J gene TRBJ2-1; D gene uncertain. The CDR3 has 14 residues. V lost 2 bases, J lost 2 bases, and 10 bases lay in between. The germline V gene encodes CDR1 DFQATT and CDR2 SNEGSKA (reference sequence). The CDR3 here is CSARSPTTYNEQFF. CDR3 nucleotides: TGCAGTGCTAGAAGTCCAACAACCTACAATGAGCAGTTCTTC.

This clonotype showed up many times. This chain links TRBV19 with TRBJ1-1; a possible D gene is TRBD1 (6 bases). V lost 6 bases and J 4 bases, leaving 15 bases between the germline ends. CDR3 length: 14 amino acids. Germline V gene sequence: CDR1 LNHDA, CDR2 SQIVND (reference sequence). The CDR3 DNA is TGTGCCAGTAGCCCCATAGGGACAACCACTGAAGCTTTCTTT. Translating gives CASSPIGTTTEAFF.

Ten or more counts support this clonotype. V and J are TRBV5-1 and TRBJ2-5; D call uncertain. The CDR3 has 13 residues. The germline CDR1 and CDR2 sequences are SGHRS and YFSETQ. V dropped 3 bases and J dropped 5 bases, with 11 bases sitting between them. The CDR3 loop is CASSSVGQETQYF. In DNA form, the CDR3 reads TGCGCCAGCAGCTCCGTAGGGCAGGAGACCCAGTACTTC. Complete variable domain (other parts from reference TRBV5-1 and TRBJ2-5): KAGVTQTPRYLIKTRGQQVTLSCSPISGHRSVSWYQQTPGQGLQFLFEYFSETQRNKGNFPGRFSGRQFSNSRSEMNVSTLELGDSALYLCASSSVGQETQYFGPGTRLLVL.

This clonotype was detected many times. The chain uses TRBV3-1 and TRBJ2-5; D is undetermined. This CDR3 comprises 14 residues. CDR1 is LGHDT, CDR2 YNNKEL, per germline (reference sequence). V lost 8 bases, J lost 5 bases, and 18 bases lay in between. CDR3 in DNA: TGTGCCAGCCCAGCGCGCCACATCGGGGAGACCCAGTACTTC. Residues: CASPARHIGETQYF.

This clonotype was recorded at least ten times. This chain joins TRBV20-1 and TRBJ1-3; a possible D gene is TRBD1 (6 bases). The CDR3 runs 14 residues. Trimming left V 5 bases short and J 1 base short, with 12 bases between. The germline V gene encodes CDR1 DFQATT and CDR2 SNEGSKA (reference sequence). CDR3 residues: CSALTGTSGNTIYF. As DNA, the CDR3 is TGCAGTGCTCTGACAGGTACTTCTGGAAACACCATATATTTT.

The chain joins TRBV29-1 to TRBJ2-7, with TRBD1 identical over 9 bases. Germline assignment: CDR1 SQVTM and CDR2 ANQGSEA. This CDR3 has 11 residues. J lost 7 bases, V lost 8 bases, and 6 bases had no gene match. CDR3 DNA: TGCAGCTACAACAGGGGGCAGGAGCAGTACTTC. This gives the protein CSYNRGQEQYF.

The gene calls are TRBV7-7 and TRBJ1-6; D is ambiguous. CDR1 and CDR2 from the germline V gene are SSHAT and FNYEAQ (reference sequence). CDR3 length: 13 residues. The V end lost 5 bases, the J end lost 11 bases, and 13 bases lay between the germline ends. DNA of the CDR3: TGTGCCAGCAGCATGACCCTAACGGCACCCCTCCACTTT. This sequence encodes CASSMTLTAPLHF. The variable domain in full, with the rest retrieved from reference TRBV7-7 and TRBJ1-6, is GAGVSQSPRYKVTKRGQDVTLRCDPISSHATLYWYQQALGQGPEFLTYFNYEAQPDKSGLPSDRFSAERPEGSISTLTIQRTEQRDSAMYRCASSMTLTAPLHFGNGTRLTVT.

This clonotype has only a few counts. This chain uses TRBV2 with TRBJ2-3, with 8 bases lining up with TRBD2. The V segment lost 5 bases and the J segment 6 bases; nucleotides outside the gene matches: 4. Germline CDR1 is SNHLY and CDR2 is FYNNEI. This CDR3 region has 13 residues. CDR3 bases: TGTGCCAGCAGTCCGGGACTAGTGGATACGCAGTATTTT. Translated: CASSPGLVDTQYF.

The chain couples TRBV10-2 to TRBJ1-1; possibly TRBD1 for D (5 bases). Germline CDR1 WSHSY, CDR2 SAAADI. The CDR3 length is 15 residues. V dropped 0 bases and J dropped 4 bases, with 12 bases sitting between them. The CDR3 here is CASSESSRGGTEAFF. The CDR3 bases are TGCGCCAGCAGTGAGTCGTCGAGGGGAGGCACTGAAGCTTTCTTT.

This clonotype was recorded at least ten times. The chain is built from TRBV6-1 and TRBJ1-1; D is ambiguous. The CDR3 has 13 amino acids. V lost 6 bases and J 1 base, leaving 9 bases between the germline ends. Germline V gives CDR1 MNHNS, CDR2 SASEGT. The CDR3 loop is CASSVRGNTEAFF. Written as DNA, the CDR3 is TGTGCCAGCAGCGTGCGTGGGAACACTGAAGCTTTCTTT.

V and J are TRBV4-3 and TRBJ2-1, with D uncertain. There are 14 residues in the CDR3. Germline assignment: CDR1 LGHNA and CDR2 YSLEER. Trimming shortened V by 0 bases and J by 10 bases, and 13 bases separated the two germline ends. Here the CDR3 reads CASSQETSVLEQFF. In nucleotides, the CDR3 is TGCGCCAGCAGCCAAGAAACGTCGGTTTTGGAGCAGTTCTTC.

This clonotype was detected ten times or more. The CDR3 loop is CASSQVGGNTEAFF. Here the CDR3 DNA reads TGTGCCAGCAGCCAAGTCGGGGGGAACACTGAAGCTTTCTTT. The chain links TRBV14 to TRBJ1-1, with a tentative D call TRBD1 (5 bases). Trimming took off 1 base at V and 1 base at J, with 7 bases between the two ends. CDR1 and CDR2 (germline): SGHDN, FVKESK. The length of the CDR3 is 14 residues.

The rearrangement joins TRBV24-1 to TRBJ2-1; 7 bases fit TRBD1. The CDR3 length is 14 residues. Losses at the gene ends were 9 bases for V and 0 bases for J; bases not matched to a gene: 4. CDR1 is KGHDR, CDR2 SFDVKD, per germline. CDR3 DNA: TGTGCCACCTCGGGACAGCCCTCCTACAATGAGCAGTTCTTC. Amino acid sequence: CATSGQPSYNEQFF.

The rearrangement joins TRBV29-1 to TRBJ1-4; unclear D gene. Trimming cost V 6 bases and J 6 bases, with 11 bases left between them. Germline V gene sequence: CDR1 SQVTM, CDR2 ANQGSEA. The CDR3 is 12 residues long. The CDR3 sequence is CSVVWQDEKLFF. In DNA, the CDR3 is TGCAGCGTAGTCTGGCAGGATGAAAAACTGTTTTTT.

This clonotype was found once. CDR3 loop: CASSTTSAGSYEQYF. The CDR3 region has the DNA TGCGCCAGCAGCACTACTAGCGCGGGATCCTACGAGCAGTACTTC. The chain carries TRBV5-1 and TRBJ2-7; 7 bases match TRBD2. The CDR3 is 15 amino acids. With V trimmed by 4 bases and J by 1 base, 8 bases remained unmatched. Per the germline V gene, CDR1 is SGHRS and CDR2 is YFSETQ.